This entry lists 9 T cell receptor beta chains sequenced from one sample in a study of OX40 agonist ivuxolimab in advanced cancers. The protocol was immunoSEQ multiplex PCR, while the TCRdb copy is restricted to in-frame clones and leaves out a portion. The table includes around 45,000 clones, 75% to 80% detected once. The sample here was CD4+ or CD8+ T cells sorted from blood, taken in a trial of the OX40 agonist ivuxolimab. The receptor source for this set is an adult with an advanced solid tumor such as melanoma, head and neck, liver or kidney cancer.

Concerning this clone: The same CDR3 arises from other DNA sequences in this sample as well. The CDR3: CASSAGGGYGYTF. As DNA, the CDR3 is TGTGCCAGCAGTGCAGGGGGCGGCTATGGCTACACCTTC. This chain joins TRBV28 and TRBJ1-2; TRBD1 aligns across 8 bases. V shed 5 bases and J 4 bases; nucleotides not matched to a gene: 3. The germline V gene encodes CDR1 MDHEN and CDR2 SYDVKM. The CDR3 totals 13 residues.

The chain employs TRBV23-1 and TRBJ1-2, with 10 bases aligning to TRBD1. TRBV23-1 is an ORF, and what it does is uncertain. The V gene end was trimmed by 3 bases and the J gene end by 3 bases; junction bases not matched to a gene: 4. CDR3 length: 15 amino acids. The CDR3 DNA is TGCGCCAGCAGTCATGACAGGGGGCAAGACTATGGCTACACCTTC. The encoded protein is CASSHDRGQDYGYTF.

This chain links TRBV28 with TRBJ1-5; 10 nucleotides agree with TRBD1. The CDR3 totals 14 residues. The trim removed 2 bases at V and 7 bases at J, leaving 2 bases unmatched. Per germline, CDR1 MDHEN and CDR2 SYDVKM. DNA for the CDR3: TGTGCCAGCAGTTTAGGACAGGGGGGCCAGCCCCAGCATTTT. Protein product: CASSLGQGGQPQHF.

This sequence joins TRBV7-9 and TRBJ1-6; TRBD1 is a possible D gene (5 bases). The germline V gene has CDR1 SEHNR and CDR2 FQNEAQ (reference sequence). The CDR3 extends over 14 amino acids. The ends were cut back, 1 base at V and 9 bases at J, with 10 bases in the middle. CDR3 in amino acids: CASSLGRDGSPLHF. The CDR3 nucleotides are TGTGCCAGCAGCTTAGGCAGGGATGGTTCACCCCTCCACTTT.

The chain links TRBV4-1 to TRBJ1-1, with D possibly TRBD1 on 5 matching bases. V lost 3 bases and J lost 3, with 11 bases in between. Germline CDR1 and CDR2: MGHRA and YSYEKL. This CDR3 comprises 14 residues. CDR3 sequence reads: CASSQGDRYTEAFF. DNA of the CDR3: TGCGCCAGCAGCCAGGGTGACAGATACACTGAAGCTTTCTTT.

The CDR3 is CASSLLGQGANYGYTF. The CDR3 nucleotides are TGTGCCAGCAGCTTGTTGGGACAGGGGGCGAACTATGGCTACACCTTC. The chain recombines TRBV5-6 with TRBJ1-2, with TRBD1 matching 12 bases. Germline trimming cut 1 base from V and 2 bases from J; bases unmatched to any gene: 3. This CDR3 has 16 amino acids. Germline V lookup: CDR1 SGHDT, CDR2 YYEEEE. The full variable domain, with the rest looked up from reference TRBV5-6 and TRBJ1-2, is DAGVTQSPTHLIKTRGQQVTLRCSPKSGHDTVSWYQQALGQGPQFIFQYYEEEERQRGNFPDRFSGHQFPNYSSELNVNALLLGDSALYLCASSLLGQGANYGYTFGSGTRLTVV.

This sequence joins TRBV27 and TRBJ2-1; the match to TRBD2 covers 7 bases. The CDR3 runs to 15 residues. V lost 2 bases and J lost 5; bases outside the gene matches: 6. CDR1 is MNHEY, CDR2 SMNVEV, per germline (reference sequence). CDR3 residues: CASSLMASGDNEQFF. The CDR3, as DNA: TGTGCCAGCAGTTTAATGGCTAGCGGCGACAATGAGCAGTTCTTC.

The table lists this clone with a few counts. The genes are TRBV9 and TRBJ1-2; 8 bases align to TRBD1. The ends lost 5 bases at V and 4 bases at J; junction bases unmatched: 7. The CDR3 is made up of 14 amino acids. In germline, CDR1 is SGDLS, CDR2 YYNGEE. This CDR3 reads CASSPGGEGYGYTF. DNA of the CDR3: TGTGCCAGCAGTCCAGGGGGCGAAGGCTATGGCTACACCTTC.

The rearrangement uses TRBV18 and TRBJ2-5; 7 bases are a match to TRBD1. The CDR3 loop spans 15 amino acids. CDR1 is KGHSH, CDR2 LQKENI, per germline. V lost 2 bases and J lost 3; bases outside the gene matches: 6. In DNA form, the CDR3 reads TGTGCCAGCTCACCAACACTGGACAGGAAAGAGACCCAGTACTTC. Its translation is CASSPTLDRKETQYF.